Described below is a single T cell receptor (beta chain) sequence and its context. These data originate in a study of neoadjuvant anti-PD-1 for oral cavity cancer. Study summary: Most patients had three to four biweekly doses of 3 mg/kg nivolumab before resection.

Sequenced by immunoSEQ multiplex PCR; TCRdb stores in-frame clones only, minus some. The table records about 16,000 clones, approximately 75% of them present only once. This CDR3 is built from 11 residues. The germline V and J ends were trimmed by 8 bases and 1 base, with 6 bases remaining between them. Germline lookup yields CDR1 DFQATT and CDR2 SNEGSKA (reference sequence). The sequences come from PBMCs, collected before nivolumab (anti-PD-1) treatment. The V and J genes are TRBV20-1 and TRBJ1-5; D call uncertain. This receptor was identified in a person between 35 and 79 years old with oral cavity squamous cell carcinoma. In DNA form, the CDR3 reads TGCAGTACCGGGAGCAATCAGCCCCAGCATTTT. Protein: CSTGSNQPQHF.